The sample holds one count of the clone carrying this T cell receptor (beta chain). Antigen: not known. A read error may produce the germline difference seen at one junction end. Only in-frame clones appear in the TCRdb table, and some are missing; sequencing was by immunoSEQ multiplex PCR. This sample has some 29,000 clones, with more than 85% found just once. Germline CDR1 is ENHRY and CDR2 is SYGVKD. This CDR3 spans 13 amino acids. The data derive from a study of T cell clonotyping in hematopoietic cell transplantation. Study results and caveats: Recipient TCR diversity dropped after transplant; expanded clonotypes rose from day 30 to 180. Graft donor and pretransplant recipient Inverse Simpson Index values predicted broader posttransplant TCR diversity. At the given depth, recipient repertoires were over 97% de novo clonotypes.

This material consisted of PBMCs, taken 100 days after allogeneic stem cell transplant. The TCR sequence derives from a female patient aged 50 to 60 who had an allogeneic stem cell transplant from a related donor, so the T cells may come from the graft donor. Some clones in this sample may be carry-over from other donors' samples. The genes are TRBV10-3 and TRBJ2-3, with 7 bases that match TRBD2. The CDR3: CAAGGRFTDTQYF. In DNA form, the CDR3 reads TGCGCGGCCGGGGGGAGATTCACAGATACGCAGTATTTT.